This record covers a single T cell receptor beta chain. What it binds is unknown. The sample is drawn from a study of a mutant IDH1 vaccine in newly diagnosed glioma. For the study at large: Commencement of vaccination occurred 4-6 weeks following radiotherapy alone, or concurrently with temozolomide cycles. Study-wide results and caveats: Top peripheral T cell clonotype shifts appeared unrelated to pseudoprogression.

Germline assignment: CDR1 ENHRY and CDR2 SYGVKD. This CDR3 is 16 amino acids long. Deletions cut 3 bases from V and 7 bases from J, with 21 bases between. The time point is: week 5, during vaccination. Topical imiquimod was applied with each vaccine dose, which held 300 ug of mutant IDH1 20-mer peptide. Method: immunoSEQ multiplex PCR; TCRdb's copy keeps in-frame clones and lacks some. The sample yields over 45,000 clones, around 81% seen once. The genes are TRBV10-3 and TRBJ1-2; tentative D call: TRBD1 (5 bases). The sample here was PBMCs, taken from a glioma patient whose treatment included an IDH1 peptide vaccine. The source is a man between 25 and 39 years old with glioma. The chain's CDR3 is CAISDPKARGRSGYTF. The CDR3 DNA reads TGTGCCATCAGTGACCCTAAAGCCCGGGGCCGGAGTGGCTACACCTTC.